This T cell receptor beta chain was recovered during a study of cytomegalovirus exposure and HLA in healthy donors. For the study at large: Early on, a data release was issued that held approximately 92 million unique TCRs from HLA-typed donors. Study findings and constraints: CMV antigen specificity was confirmed in vitro for three CMV-associated chains. Donor immune exposure was known only as CMV serostatus. The authors enumerated over 150 TCR beta chains as linked to cytomegalovirus.

This clone was recorded a few times. The target antigen is unknown. Germline V gene data show CDR1 as SGHVS and CDR2 as FQNEAQ. This CDR3 region has 15 residues. The trim removed 3 bases at V and 2 bases at J, leaving 6 bases unmatched. Primers for the PCR totalled 60 Vbeta and 13 Jbeta. The repertoire was sequenced with immunoSEQ multiplex PCR; TCRdb's copy has only in-frame clones and lacks some. Of 150,000 or so clones in the sample, 80% were seen once. Material: PBMCs. The genes are TRBV7-8 and TRBJ2-7; TRBD1 matches at 8 bases. This clonotype originated in a man between 25 and 39 years old in good health and CMV-seropositive. Here the CDR3 reads CASSLGTGGTYEQYF. CDR3 coding DNA: TGTGCCAGCAGCTTGGGGACAGGAGGAACCTACGAGCAGTACTTC.